These 5 T cell receptor beta chains were all obtained from the same sample, sequenced in a study of HIV-infected patients and healthy controls. All unsorted peripheral T cells were captured because whole blood was used without fractionation. Reverse transcription used about 500 ng RNA and constant-region primers for alpha and beta. Each of the alpha and beta chains got its own library through chain-specific third strand synthesis with indices. TCRdb redid the calling of the 5' RACE reads with MiXCR, one entry per CDR3 protein. The data show some 13,000 distinct CDR3 sequences, 11% seen once. Source material: blood. These receptors all stem from an adult in good health.

The chain is built from TRBV2 and TRBJ1-5; maybe TRBD1 (6 bases). The CDR3 covers 13 residues. Per the germline V gene, CDR1 is SNHLY and CDR2 is FYNNEI. The V and J ends lost 4 bases and 6 bases respectively, with 10 bases between them. CDR3 coding DNA: TGTGCCAGCAGTGTATACAGGGCTCAGCCCCAGCATTTT. Translated: CASSVYRAQPQHF.

This clonotype has ten or more counts. The chain is built from TRBV9 and TRBJ2-1, with TRBD2 matching 9 bases. V gave up 4 bases and J gave up 8 bases; unmatched junction bases: 13. This CDR3 contains 16 residues. Germline CDR1 and CDR2: SGDLS and YYNGEE. The CDR3 coding sequence is TGTGCCAGCAGCCCCCGACTAGCGGACACCGCCGATGAGCAGTTCTTC. Translation: CASSPRLADTADEQFF.

This clonotype is categorized as medium-sized. The V and J genes are TRBV6-1 and TRBJ1-1, with no clear D. The CDR3 consists of 13 residues. Germline values: CDR1 MNHNS, CDR2 SASEGT. V was pared by 0 bases and J by 7 bases, with 9 bases between. The CDR3 reads CASSEALEGEAFF. CDR3 sequence (DNA): TGTGCCAGCAGTGAAGCGCTGGAGGGTGAAGCTTTCTTT.

The chain is built from TRBV28 and TRBJ1-1; D gene unclear. The CDR3 length is 13 residues. Germline loops: CDR1 MDHEN, CDR2 SYDVKM. V lost 7 bases and J lost 4, with 13 bases in between. Here the CDR3 reads CASTPPTLTEAFF. CDR3 bases: TGTGCCAGCACCCCACCGACTCTCACTGAAGCTTTCTTT.

This clonotype qualifies as medium-sized. The rearrangement joins TRBV9 to TRBJ1-1; D is unclear. Trimming stripped 3 bases from V and 2 bases from J, with 8 bases between. Germline loops: CDR1 SGDLS, CDR2 YYNGEE. The length of the CDR3 is 13 residues. The CDR3 loop reads CASSGTDNTEAFF. In nucleotides, the CDR3 is TGTGCCAGCAGCGGAACGGATAACACTGAAGCTTTCTTT.